The 5 T cell receptor beta chains below all came from one sample that was sequenced in a study of PD-L1 blockade in urothelial cancer. Generated by immunoSEQ multiplex PCR, the TCRdb table keeps only in-frame clones and is missing some. This sample has 65,000 to 80,000 clones; 85% to 90% occur once, and the top ten carry 3.5% to 5.5%. Time point specified: pretreatment peripheral blood. This specimen was PBMCs, taken around atezolizumab (anti-PD-L1) treatment. The origin of the receptors is a man aged 65 to 85 with urothelial cancer.

The rearrangement uses TRBV7-9 and TRBJ1-3, with 7 bases lining up with TRBD1. Unmatched junction bases numbered 3, after V lost 1 base and J lost 0 bases. The CDR3 contains 16 residues. CDR1 and CDR2 from the germline V gene are SEHNR and FQNEAQ (reference sequence). CDR3 sequence reads: CASSLGPGGSGNTIYF. Here the CDR3 DNA reads TGTGCCAGCAGCTTAGGCCCAGGGGGCTCTGGAAACACCATATATTTT.

V and J are TRBV19 and TRBJ2-5; weak D call: TRBD2 (6 bases). Germline CDR1 is LNHDA and CDR2 is SQIVND (reference sequence). The CDR3 covers 15 residues. V was trimmed by 1 base and J by 5 bases, leaving 14 bases between them. CDR3 sequence reads: CASSIVVSGLETQYF. The CDR3 nucleotides are TGTGCCAGTAGTATAGTAGTCAGCGGGTTGGAGACCCAGTACTTC.

This sequence joins TRBV5-6 and TRBJ2-5, with D possibly matching TRBD1 (5 bases). This CDR3 comprises 15 residues. Germline CDR1 SGHDT, CDR2 YYEEEE. V lost 0 bases, J lost 5 bases, and 14 bases lay in between. Here the CDR3 DNA reads TGTGCCAGCAGCTTGGGGGGCCGGGTGGGGGAGACCCAGTACTTC. This gives the protein CASSLGGRVGETQYF. Full variable domain (remainder filled in from reference TRBV5-6 and TRBJ2-5): DAGVTQSPTHLIKTRGQQVTLRCSPKSGHDTVSWYQQALGQGPQFIFQYYEEEERQRGNFPDRFSGHQFPNYSSELNVNALLLGDSALYLCASSLGGRVGETQYFGPGTRLLVL.

This clone came up a few times. The chain uses TRBV10-3 and TRBJ1-1; D perhaps matches TRBD1 (6 bases). V was clipped by 7 bases and J by 4 bases, with 16 bases between them. Germline loops: CDR1 ENHRY, CDR2 SYGVKD. This CDR3 is built from 14 residues. CDR3 sequence reads: CAITLGGAGTEAFF. The CDR3 coding sequence is TGTGCCATCACCCTCGGGGGGGCAGGCACTGAAGCTTTCTTT.

This clone has a single count. The V call is TRBV6-5, the J call TRBJ1-1, with 8 bases that match TRBD1. This CDR3 comprises 15 residues. Per germline, CDR1 MNHEY and CDR2 SVGAGI. J gave up 10 bases and V 6 bases, and 16 bases lay outside the gene matches. This CDR3 reads CASSPDRGPTRAAFF. The DNA of the CDR3 is TGTGCCAGCAGCCCTGACAGGGGCCCCACAAGGGCAGCTTTCTTT.